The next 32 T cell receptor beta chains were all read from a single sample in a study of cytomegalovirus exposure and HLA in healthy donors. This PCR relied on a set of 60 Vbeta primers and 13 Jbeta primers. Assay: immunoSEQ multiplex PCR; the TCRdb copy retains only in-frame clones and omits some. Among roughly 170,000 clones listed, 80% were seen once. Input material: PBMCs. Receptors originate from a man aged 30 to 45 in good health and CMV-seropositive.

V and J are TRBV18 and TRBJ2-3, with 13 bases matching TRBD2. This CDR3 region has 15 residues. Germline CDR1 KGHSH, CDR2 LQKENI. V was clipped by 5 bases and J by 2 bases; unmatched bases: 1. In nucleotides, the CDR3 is TGTGCCAGCTCAGGACTAGCGGGAGCCACAGATACGCAGTATTTT. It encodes CASSGLAGATDTQYF.

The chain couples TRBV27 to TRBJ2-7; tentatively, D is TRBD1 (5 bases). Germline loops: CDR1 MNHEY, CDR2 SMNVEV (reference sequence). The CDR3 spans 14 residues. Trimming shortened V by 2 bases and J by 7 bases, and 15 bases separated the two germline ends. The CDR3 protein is CASSLGAGFHEQYF. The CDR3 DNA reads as TGTGCCAGCAGTTTAGGGGCAGGGTTCCATGAGCAGTACTTC.

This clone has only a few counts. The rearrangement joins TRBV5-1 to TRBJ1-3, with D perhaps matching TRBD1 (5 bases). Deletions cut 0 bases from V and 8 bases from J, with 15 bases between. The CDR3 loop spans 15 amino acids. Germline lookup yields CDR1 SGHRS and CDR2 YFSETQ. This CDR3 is CASSLAAGWSDTIYF. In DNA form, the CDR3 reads TGCGCCAGCAGCTTGGCGGCAGGGTGGTCTGACACCATATATTTT.

This CDR3 is CASSDWGGRGRETQYF. The CDR3 DNA follows: TGTGCCAGCAGTGATTGGGGCGGCAGGGGGAGAGAGACCCAGTACTTC. This sequence joins TRBV2 and TRBJ2-5; 7 bases are a match to TRBD1. V was clipped by 3 bases and J by 4 bases; unmatched bases: 11. The CDR3 runs to 16 residues. Germline-derived CDR1 and CDR2 are SNHLY and FYNNEI.

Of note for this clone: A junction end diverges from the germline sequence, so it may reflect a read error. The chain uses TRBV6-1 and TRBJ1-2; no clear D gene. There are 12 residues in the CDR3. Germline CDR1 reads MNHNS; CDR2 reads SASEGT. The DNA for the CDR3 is TGTGCCAGCAGTGAGTGGACCGGGATCCCAGTCTTC. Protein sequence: CASSEWTGIPVF.

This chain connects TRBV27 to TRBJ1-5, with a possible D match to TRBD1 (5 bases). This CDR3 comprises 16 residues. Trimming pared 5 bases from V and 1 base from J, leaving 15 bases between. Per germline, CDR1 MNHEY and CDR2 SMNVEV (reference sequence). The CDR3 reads CASSGHPGVSNQPQHF. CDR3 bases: TGTGCCAGCAGTGGACACCCCGGTGTGAGCAATCAGCCCCAGCATTTT.

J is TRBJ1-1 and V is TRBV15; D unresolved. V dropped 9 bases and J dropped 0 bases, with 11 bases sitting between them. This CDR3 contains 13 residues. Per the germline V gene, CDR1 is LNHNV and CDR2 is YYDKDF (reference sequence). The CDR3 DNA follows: TGTGCCACGAGGCGGCTCATGAACACTGAAGCTTTCTTT. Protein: CATRRLMNTEAFF.

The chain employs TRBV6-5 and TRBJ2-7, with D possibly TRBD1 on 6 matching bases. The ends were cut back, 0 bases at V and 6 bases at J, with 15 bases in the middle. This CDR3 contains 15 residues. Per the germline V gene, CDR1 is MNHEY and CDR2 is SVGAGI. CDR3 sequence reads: CASSYSTAGVGEQYF. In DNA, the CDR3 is TGTGCCAGCAGTTACTCGACTGCAGGGGTGGGCGAGCAGTACTTC.

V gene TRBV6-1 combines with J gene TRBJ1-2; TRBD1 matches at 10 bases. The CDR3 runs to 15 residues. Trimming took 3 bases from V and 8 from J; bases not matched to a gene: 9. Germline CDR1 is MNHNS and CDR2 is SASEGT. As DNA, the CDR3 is TGTGCCAGCAGTGACGGGACAGGGGTTATGGGAGGCTACACCTTC. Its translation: CASSDGTGVMGGYTF.

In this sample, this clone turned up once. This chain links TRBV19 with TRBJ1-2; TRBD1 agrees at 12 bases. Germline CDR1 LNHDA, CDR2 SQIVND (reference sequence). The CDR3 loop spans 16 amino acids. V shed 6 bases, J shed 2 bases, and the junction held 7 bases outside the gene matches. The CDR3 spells CASRSGTGGLNYGYTF. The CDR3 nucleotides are TGTGCCAGTAGGTCCGGGACAGGGGGCCTCAACTATGGCTACACCTTC.

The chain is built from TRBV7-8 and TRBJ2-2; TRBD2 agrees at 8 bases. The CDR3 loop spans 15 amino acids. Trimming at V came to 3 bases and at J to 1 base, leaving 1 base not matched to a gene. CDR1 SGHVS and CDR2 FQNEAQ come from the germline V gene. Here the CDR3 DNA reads TGTGCCAGCAGCTTTAGCGGGGTGAACACCGGGGAGCTGTTTTTT. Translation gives CASSFSGVNTGELFF. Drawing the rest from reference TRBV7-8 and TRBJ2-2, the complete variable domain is GAGVSQSPRYKVAKRGQDVALRCDPISGHVSLFWYQQALGQGPEFLTYFQNEAQLDKSGLPSDRFFAERPEGSVSTLKIQRTQQEDSAVYLCASSFSGVNTGELFFGEGSRLTVL.

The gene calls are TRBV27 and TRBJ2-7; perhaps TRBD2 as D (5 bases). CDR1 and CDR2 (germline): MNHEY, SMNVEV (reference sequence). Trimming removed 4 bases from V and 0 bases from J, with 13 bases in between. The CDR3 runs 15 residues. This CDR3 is CASSYNYRDSYEQYF. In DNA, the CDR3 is TGTGCCAGCAGTTACAATTACCGGGACTCCTACGAGCAGTACTTC.

The CDR3 region has the DNA TGTGCCAGCAGTTTCCGGGGGGCAGGTCAGCCCCAGCATTTT. This translates into CASSFRGAGQPQHF. This chain joins TRBV27 and TRBJ1-5; TRBD1 is a possible D gene (6 bases). V was pared by 3 bases and J by 6 bases, with 12 bases between. Germline lookup yields CDR1 MNHEY and CDR2 SMNVEV (reference sequence). The CDR3 spans 14 residues.

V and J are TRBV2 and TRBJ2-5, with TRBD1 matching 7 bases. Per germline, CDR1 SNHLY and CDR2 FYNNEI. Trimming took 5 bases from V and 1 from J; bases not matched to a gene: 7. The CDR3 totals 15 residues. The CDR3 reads CASSRTGGSQETQYF. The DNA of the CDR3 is TGTGCCAGCAGTAGGACAGGAGGATCCCAAGAGACCCAGTACTTC.

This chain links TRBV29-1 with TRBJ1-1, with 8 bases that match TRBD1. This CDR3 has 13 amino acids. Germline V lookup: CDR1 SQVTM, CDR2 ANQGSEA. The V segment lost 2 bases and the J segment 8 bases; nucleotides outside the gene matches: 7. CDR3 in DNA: TGCAGCGTTGAACCTCGACAGGGGAGGGAAGCTTTCTTT. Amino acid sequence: CSVEPRQGREAFF.

The CDR3 loop reads CASSLGDGRYSNQPQHF. The CDR3 region has the DNA TGTGCCAGCAGCTTAGGGGACGGGAGGTATAGCAATCAGCCCCAGCATTTT. This chain joins TRBV7-9 and TRBJ1-5, with D possibly TRBD1 on 5 matching bases. The CDR3 spans 17 residues. Germline CDR1 and CDR2: SEHNR and FQNEAQ (reference sequence). V gave up 1 base and J gave up 0 bases, with 13 bases separating them.

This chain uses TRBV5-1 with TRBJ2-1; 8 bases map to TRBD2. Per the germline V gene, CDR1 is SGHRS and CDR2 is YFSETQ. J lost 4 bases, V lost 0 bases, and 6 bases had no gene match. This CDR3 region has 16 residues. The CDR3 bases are TGCGCCAGCAGCTTGGTGCTCGGGGGGGGATACAATGAGCAGTTCTTC. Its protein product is CASSLVLGGGYNEQFF.

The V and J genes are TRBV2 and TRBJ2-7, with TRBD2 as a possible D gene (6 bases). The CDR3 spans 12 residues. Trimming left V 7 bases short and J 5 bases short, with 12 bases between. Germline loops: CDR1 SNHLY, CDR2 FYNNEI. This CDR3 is CASKLIADEQYF. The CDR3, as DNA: TGTGCCAGCAAACTTATAGCGGACGAGCAGTACTTC.

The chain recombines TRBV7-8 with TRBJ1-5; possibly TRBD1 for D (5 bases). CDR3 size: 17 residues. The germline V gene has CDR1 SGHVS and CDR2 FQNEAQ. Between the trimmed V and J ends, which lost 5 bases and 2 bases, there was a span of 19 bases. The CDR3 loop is CASSLLGGVLGNQPQHF. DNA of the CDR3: TGTGCCAGCAGCCTTCTTGGGGGGGTCTTGGGCAATCAGCCCCAGCATTTT.

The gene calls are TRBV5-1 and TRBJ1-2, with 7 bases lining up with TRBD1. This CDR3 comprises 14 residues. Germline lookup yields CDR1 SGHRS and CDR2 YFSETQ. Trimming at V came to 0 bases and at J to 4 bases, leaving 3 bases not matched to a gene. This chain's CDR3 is CASSLEQGGYGYTF. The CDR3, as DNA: TGCGCCAGCAGCTTGGAGCAGGGGGGCTATGGCTACACCTTC.

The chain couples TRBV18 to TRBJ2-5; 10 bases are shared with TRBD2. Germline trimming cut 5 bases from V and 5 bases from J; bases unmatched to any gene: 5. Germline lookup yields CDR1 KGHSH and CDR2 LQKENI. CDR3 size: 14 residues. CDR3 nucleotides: TGTGCCAGCTCAACTAGCGGGGTAGTGGAGACCCAGTACTTC. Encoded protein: CASSTSGVVETQYF.

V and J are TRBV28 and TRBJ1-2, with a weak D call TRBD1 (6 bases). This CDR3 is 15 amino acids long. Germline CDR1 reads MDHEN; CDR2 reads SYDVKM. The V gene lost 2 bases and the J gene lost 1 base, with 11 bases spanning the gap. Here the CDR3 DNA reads TGTGCCAGCAGTTTAGGGGGCAGGGATAACTATGGCTACACCTTC. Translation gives CASSLGGRDNYGYTF.

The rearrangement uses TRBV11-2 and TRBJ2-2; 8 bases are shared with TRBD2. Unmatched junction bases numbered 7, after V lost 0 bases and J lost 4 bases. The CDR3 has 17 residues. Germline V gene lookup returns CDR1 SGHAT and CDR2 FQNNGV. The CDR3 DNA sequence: TGTGCCAGCAGCTTAGAGCCCGGACTAGCCCCCACCGGGGAGCTGTTTTTT. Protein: CASSLEPGLAPTGELFF. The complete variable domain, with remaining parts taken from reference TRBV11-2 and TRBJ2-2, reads EAGVAQSPRYKIIEKRQSVAFWCNPISGHATLYWYQQILGQGPKLLIQFQNNGVVDDSQLPKDRFSAERLKGVDSTLKIQPAKLEDSAVYLCASSLEPGLAPTGELFFGEGSRLTVL.

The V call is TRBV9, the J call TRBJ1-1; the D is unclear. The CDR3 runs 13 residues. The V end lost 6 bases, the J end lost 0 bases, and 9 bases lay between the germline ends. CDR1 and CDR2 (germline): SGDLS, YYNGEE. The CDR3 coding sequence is TGTGCCAGCACCCGAGGCCTGAACACTGAAGCTTTCTTT. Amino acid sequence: CASTRGLNTEAFF.

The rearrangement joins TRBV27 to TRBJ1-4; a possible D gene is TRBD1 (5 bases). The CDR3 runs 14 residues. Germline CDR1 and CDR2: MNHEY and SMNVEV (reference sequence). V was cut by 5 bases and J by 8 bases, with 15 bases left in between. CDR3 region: CASSPGGGGEKLFF. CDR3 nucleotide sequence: TGTGCCAGCAGTCCCGGGGGGGGTGGGGAAAAACTGTTTTTT. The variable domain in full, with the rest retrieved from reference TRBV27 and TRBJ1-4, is EAQVTQNPRYLITVTGKKLTVTCSQNMNHEYMSWYRQDPGLGLRQIYYSMNVEVTDKGDVPEGYKVSRKEKRNFPLILESPSPNQTSLYFCASSPGGGGEKLFFGSGTQLSVL.

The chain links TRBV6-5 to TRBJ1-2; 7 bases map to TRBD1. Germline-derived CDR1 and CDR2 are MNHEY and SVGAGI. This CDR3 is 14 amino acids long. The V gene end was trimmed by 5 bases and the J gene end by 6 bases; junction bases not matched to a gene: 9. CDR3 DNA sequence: TGTGCCAGCAGTATTCTCGAGGGGGCGGATGGCTACACCTTC. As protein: CASSILEGADGYTF.

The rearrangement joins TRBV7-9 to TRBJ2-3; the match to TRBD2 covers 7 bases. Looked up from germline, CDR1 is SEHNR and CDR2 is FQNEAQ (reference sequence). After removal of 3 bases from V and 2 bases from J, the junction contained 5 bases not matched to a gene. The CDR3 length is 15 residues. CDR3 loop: CASSFIGGNTDTQYF. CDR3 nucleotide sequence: TGTGCCAGCAGCTTTATCGGGGGGAACACAGATACGCAGTATTTT.

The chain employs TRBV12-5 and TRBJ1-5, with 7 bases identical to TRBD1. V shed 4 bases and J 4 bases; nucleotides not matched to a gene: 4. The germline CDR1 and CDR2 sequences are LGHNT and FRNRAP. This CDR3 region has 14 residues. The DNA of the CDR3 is TGTGCTAGTGGTTCCCCAGGGGGGAATCAGCCCCAGCATTTT. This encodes CASGSPGGNQPQHF.

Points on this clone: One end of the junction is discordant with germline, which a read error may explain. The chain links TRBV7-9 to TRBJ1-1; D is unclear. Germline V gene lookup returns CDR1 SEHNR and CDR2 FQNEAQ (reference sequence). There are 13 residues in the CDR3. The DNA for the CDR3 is TGTTCCAGCAGCTTAGTTTCCCGGACTGAAGCTTTCTTT. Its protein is CSSSLVSRTEAFF.

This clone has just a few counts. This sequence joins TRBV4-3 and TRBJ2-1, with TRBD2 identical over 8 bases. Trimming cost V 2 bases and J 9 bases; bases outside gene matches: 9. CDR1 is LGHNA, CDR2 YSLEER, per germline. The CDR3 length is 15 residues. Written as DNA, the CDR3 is TGCGCCAGCAGCCAACCGGGGGGGTCAGTTCGTGAGCAGTTCTTC. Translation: CASSQPGGSVREQFF.

DNA for the CDR3: TGCGCCAGCAGTCAATCCGTCCGCAGCACAGGGGGTAGAGGGAGCACAGATACGCAGTATTTT. This sequence encodes CASSQSVRSTGGRGSTDTQYF. V is TRBV23-1 and J is TRBJ2-3, with TRBD1 matching over 8 bases. TRBV23-1 is an ORF, with its function uncertain. This CDR3 has 21 amino acids. Unmatched junction bases numbered 17, after V lost 0 bases and J lost 0 bases.

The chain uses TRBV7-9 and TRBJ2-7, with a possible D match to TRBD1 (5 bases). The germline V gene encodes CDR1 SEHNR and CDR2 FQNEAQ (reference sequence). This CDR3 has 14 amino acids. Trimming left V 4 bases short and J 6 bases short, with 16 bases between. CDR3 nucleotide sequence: TGTGCCAGCAGCTCTACTTCAGGGTTCGGCGAGCAGTACTTC. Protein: CASSSTSGFGEQYF. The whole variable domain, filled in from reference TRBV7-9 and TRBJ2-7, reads DTGVSQNPRHKITKRGQNVTFRCDPISEHNRLYWYRQTLGQGPEFLTYFQNEAQLEKSRLLSDRFSAERPKGSFSTLEIQRTEQGDSAMYLCASSSTSGFGEQYFGPGTRLTVT.